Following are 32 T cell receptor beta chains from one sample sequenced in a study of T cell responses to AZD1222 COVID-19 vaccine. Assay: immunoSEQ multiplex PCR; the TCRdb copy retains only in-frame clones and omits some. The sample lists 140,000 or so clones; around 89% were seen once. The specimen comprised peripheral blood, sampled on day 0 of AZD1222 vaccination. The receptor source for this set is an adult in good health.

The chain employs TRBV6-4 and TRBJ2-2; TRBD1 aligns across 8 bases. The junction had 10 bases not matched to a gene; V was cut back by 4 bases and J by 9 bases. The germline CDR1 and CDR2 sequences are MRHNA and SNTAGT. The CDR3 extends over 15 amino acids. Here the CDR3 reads CASSASGTGFRELFF. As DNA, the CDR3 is TGTGCCAGCAGTGCTTCGGGGACAGGCTTCCGGGAGCTGTTTTTT.

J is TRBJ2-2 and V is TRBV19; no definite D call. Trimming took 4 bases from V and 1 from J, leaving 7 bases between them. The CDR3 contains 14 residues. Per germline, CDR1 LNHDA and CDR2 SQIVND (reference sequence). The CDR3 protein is CASSNFGNTGELFF. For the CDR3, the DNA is TGTGCCAGTAGTAATTTCGGGAACACCGGGGAGCTGTTTTTT.

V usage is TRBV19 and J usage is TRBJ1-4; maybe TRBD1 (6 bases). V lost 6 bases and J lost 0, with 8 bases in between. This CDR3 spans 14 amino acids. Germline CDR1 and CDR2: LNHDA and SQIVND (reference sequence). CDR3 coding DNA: TGTGCCAGTAGAGACAGGCCAACTAATGAAAAACTGTTTTTT. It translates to CASRDRPTNEKLFF.

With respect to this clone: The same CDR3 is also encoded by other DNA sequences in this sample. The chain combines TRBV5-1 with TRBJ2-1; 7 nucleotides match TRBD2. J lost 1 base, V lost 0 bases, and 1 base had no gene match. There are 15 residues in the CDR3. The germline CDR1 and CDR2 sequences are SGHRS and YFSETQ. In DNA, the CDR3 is TGCGCCAGCAGCTTGGTTAGCGGGTCCTACAATGAGCAGTTCTTC. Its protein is CASSLVSGSYNEQFF.

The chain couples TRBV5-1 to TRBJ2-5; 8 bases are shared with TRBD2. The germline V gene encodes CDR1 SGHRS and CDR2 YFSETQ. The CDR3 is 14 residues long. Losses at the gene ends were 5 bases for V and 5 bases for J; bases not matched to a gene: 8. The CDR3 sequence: CASSFGGGSETQYF. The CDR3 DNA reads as TGCGCCAGCAGTTTCGGCGGGGGGTCGGAGACCCAGTACTTC.

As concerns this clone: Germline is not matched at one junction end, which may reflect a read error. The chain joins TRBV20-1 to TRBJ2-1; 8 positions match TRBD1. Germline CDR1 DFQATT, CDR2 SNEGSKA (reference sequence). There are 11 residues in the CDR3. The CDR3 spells CSARDLDRDLF. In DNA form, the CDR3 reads TGCAGTGCTAGAGATCTGGACAGGGACCTCTTC.

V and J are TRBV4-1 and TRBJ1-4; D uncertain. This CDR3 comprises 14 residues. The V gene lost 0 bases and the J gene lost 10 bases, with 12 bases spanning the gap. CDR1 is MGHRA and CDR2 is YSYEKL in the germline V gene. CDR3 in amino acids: CASSQEESAGKLFF. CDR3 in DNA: TGCGCCAGCAGCCAAGAAGAGTCGGCGGGAAAACTGTTTTTT.

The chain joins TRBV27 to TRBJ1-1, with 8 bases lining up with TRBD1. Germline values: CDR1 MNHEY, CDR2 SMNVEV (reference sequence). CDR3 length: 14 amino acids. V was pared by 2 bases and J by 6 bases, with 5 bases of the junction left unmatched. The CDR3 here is CASSLGGTGSEAFF. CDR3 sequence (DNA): TGTGCCAGCAGTTTAGGTGGGACAGGTTCTGAAGCTTTCTTT.

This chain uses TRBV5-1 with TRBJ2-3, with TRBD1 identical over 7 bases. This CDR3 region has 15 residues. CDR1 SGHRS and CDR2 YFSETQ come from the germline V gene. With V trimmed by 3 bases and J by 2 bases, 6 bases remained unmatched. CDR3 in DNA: TGCGCCAGCAGCTGGAAGGGGGCCCCCACAGATACGCAGTATTTT. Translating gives CASSWKGAPTDTQYF.

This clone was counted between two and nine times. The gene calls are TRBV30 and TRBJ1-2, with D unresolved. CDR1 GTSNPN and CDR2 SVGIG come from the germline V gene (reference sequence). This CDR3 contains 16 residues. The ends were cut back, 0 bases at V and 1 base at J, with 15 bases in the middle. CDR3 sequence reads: CAWSVLVDSNNYGYTF. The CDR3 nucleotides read TGTGCCTGGAGTGTACTCGTGGACTCGAATAACTATGGCTACACCTTC.

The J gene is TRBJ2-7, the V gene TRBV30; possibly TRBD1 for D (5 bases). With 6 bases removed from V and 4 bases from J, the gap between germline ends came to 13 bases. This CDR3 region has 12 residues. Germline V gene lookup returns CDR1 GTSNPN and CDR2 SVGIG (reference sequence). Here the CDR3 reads CACLNRRYEQYF. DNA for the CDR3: TGTGCCTGCCTCAACAGGAGATACGAGCAGTACTTC. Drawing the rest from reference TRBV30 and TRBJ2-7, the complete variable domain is SQTIHQWPATLVQPVGSPLSLECTVEGTSNPNLYWYRQAAGRGLQLLFYSVGIGQISSEVPQNLSASRPQDRQFILSSKKLLLSDSGFYLCACLNRRYEQYFGPGTRLTVT.

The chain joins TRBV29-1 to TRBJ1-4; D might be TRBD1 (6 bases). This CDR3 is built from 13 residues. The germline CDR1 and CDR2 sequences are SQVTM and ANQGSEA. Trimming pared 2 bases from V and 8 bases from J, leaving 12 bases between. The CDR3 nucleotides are TGCAGCGTTGAATGGTCAGGGGAAGAAAAACTGTTTTTT. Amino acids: CSVEWSGEEKLFF.

This chain's CDR3 is CASSPQGTHYGYTF. The CDR3 DNA reads TGTGCCAGCAGCCCCCAGGGAACCCACTATGGCTACACCTTC. The chain is built from TRBV9 and TRBJ1-2, with D possibly being TRBD1 (5 bases). V lost 4 bases to trimming and J lost 3 bases, with 13 bases between them. The CDR3 spans 14 residues. Germline lookup yields CDR1 SGDLS and CDR2 YYNGEE. The full variable domain, with the rest looked up from reference TRBV9 and TRBJ1-2, is DSGVTQTPKHLITATGQRVTLRCSPRSGDLSVYWYQQSLDQGLQFLIQYYNGEERAKGNILERFSAQQFPDLHSELNLSSLELGDSALYFCASSPQGTHYGYTFGSGTRLTVV.

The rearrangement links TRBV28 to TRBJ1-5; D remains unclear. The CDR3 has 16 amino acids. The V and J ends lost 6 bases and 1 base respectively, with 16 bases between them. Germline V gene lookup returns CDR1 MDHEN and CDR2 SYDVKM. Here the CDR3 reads CASSQARVGSNQPQHF. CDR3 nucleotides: TGTGCCAGCAGCCAAGCCCGAGTGGGGAGCAATCAGCCCCAGCATTTT.

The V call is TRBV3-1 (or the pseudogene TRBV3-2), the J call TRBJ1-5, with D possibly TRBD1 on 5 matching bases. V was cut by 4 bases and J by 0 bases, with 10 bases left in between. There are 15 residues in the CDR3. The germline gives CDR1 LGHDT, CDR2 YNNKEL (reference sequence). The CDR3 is CASSPQGYSNQPQHF. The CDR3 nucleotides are TGTGCCAGCAGCCCCCAGGGTTATAGCAATCAGCCCCAGCATTTT.

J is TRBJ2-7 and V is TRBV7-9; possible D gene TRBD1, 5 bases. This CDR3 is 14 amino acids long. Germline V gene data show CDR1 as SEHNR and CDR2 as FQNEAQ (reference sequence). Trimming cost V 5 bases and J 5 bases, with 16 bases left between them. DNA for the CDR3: TGTGCCAGCAGCGGGCGACAGAGCAAGGACGAGCAGTACTTC. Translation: CASSGRQSKDEQYF.

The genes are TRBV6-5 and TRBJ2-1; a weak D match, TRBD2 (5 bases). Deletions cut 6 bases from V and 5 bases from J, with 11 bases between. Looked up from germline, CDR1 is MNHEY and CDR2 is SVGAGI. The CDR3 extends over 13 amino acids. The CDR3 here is CASSPMGDNEQFF. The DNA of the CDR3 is TGTGCCAGCAGCCCCATGGGAGACAATGAGCAGTTCTTC.

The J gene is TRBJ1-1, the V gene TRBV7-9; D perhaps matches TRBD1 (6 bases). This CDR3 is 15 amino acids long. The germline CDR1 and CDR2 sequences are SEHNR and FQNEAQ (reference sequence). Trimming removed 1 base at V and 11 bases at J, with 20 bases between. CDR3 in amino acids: CASSLVGGGGGGAFF. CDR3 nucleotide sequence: TGTGCCAGCAGCTTAGTAGGAGGGGGGGGCGGCGGGGCTTTCTTT.

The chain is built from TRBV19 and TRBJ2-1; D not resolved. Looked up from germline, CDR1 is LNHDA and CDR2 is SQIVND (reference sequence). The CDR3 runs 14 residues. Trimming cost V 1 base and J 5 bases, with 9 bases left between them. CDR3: CASSIGRSHNEQFF. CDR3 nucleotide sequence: TGTGCCAGTAGTATAGGGCGGTCTCACAATGAGCAGTTCTTC.

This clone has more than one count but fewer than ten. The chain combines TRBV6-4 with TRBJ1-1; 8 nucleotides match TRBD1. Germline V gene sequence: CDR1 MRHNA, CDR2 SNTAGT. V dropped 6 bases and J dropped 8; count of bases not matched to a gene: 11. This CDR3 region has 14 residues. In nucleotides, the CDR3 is TGTGCCAGCAGGATAGAATACCGGGACAGGGAAGCTTTCTTT. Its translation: CASRIEYRDREAFF.

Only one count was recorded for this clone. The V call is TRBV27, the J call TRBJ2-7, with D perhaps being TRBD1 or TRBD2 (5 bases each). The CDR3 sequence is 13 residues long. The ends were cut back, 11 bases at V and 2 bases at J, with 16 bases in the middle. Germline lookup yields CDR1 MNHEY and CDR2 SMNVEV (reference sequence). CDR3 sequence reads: CACWDGATYEQYF. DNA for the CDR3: TGTGCCTGCTGGGACGGAGCTACCTACGAGCAGTACTTC.

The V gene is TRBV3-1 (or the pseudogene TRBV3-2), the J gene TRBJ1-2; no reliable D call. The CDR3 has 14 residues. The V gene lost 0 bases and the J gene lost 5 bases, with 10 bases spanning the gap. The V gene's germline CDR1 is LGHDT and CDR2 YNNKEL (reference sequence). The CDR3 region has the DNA TGTGCCAGCAGCCAAGATTTGGGAGGGTATGGCTACACCTTC. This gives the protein CASSQDLGGYGYTF.

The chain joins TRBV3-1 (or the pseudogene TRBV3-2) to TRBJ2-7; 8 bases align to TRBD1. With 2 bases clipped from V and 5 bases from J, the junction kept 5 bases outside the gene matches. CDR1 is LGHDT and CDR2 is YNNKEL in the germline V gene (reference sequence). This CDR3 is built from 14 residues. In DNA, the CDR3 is TGTGCCAGCAGCCAACTGTCAGGGGGCGACGAGCAGTACTTC. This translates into CASSQLSGGDEQYF.

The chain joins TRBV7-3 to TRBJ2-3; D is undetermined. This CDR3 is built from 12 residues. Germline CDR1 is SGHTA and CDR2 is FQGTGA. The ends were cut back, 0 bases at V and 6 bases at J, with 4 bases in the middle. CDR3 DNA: TGTGCCAGCAGCTTAACCCGGGATACGCAGTATTTT. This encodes CASSLTRDTQYF.

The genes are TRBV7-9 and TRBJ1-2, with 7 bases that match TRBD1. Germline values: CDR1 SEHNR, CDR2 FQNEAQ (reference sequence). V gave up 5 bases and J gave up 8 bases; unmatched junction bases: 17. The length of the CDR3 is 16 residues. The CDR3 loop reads CASSLDPEQGFRGYTF. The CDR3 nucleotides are TGTGCCAGCAGCCTAGACCCGGAACAGGGGTTTAGGGGCTACACCTTC.

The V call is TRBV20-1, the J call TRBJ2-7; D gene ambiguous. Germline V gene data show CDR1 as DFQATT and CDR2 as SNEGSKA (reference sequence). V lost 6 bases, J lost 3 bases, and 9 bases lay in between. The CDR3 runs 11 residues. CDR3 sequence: CSARSYYEQYF. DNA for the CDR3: TGCAGTGCGCGGAGCTACTACGAGCAGTACTTC.

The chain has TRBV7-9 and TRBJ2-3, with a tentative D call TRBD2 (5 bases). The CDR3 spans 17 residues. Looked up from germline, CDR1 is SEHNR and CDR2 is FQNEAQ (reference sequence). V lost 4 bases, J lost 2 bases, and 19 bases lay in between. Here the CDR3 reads CASSSITSVATTDTQYF. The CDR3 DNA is TGTGCCAGCAGCTCGATAACAAGTGTAGCGACCACAGATACGCAGTATTTT. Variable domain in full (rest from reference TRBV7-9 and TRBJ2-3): DTGVSQNPRHKITKRGQNVTFRCDPISEHNRLYWYRQTLGQGPEFLTYFQNEAQLEKSRLLSDRFSAERPKGSFSTLEIQRTEQGDSAMYLCASSSITSVATTDTQYFGPGTRLTVL.

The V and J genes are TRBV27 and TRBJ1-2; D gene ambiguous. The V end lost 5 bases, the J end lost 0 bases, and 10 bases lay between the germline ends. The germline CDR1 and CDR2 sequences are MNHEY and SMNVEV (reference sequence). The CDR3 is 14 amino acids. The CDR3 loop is CASSEVGANYGYTF. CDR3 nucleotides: TGTGCCAGCAGTGAAGTTGGTGCTAACTATGGCTACACCTTC.

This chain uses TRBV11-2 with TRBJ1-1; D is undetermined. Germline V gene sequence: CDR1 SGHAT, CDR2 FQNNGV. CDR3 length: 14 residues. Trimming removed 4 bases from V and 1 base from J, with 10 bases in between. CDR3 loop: CASSSSYRNTEAFF. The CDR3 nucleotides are TGTGCCAGCAGCTCCTCCTATAGGAACACTGAAGCTTTCTTT. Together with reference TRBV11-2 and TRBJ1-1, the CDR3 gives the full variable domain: EAGVAQSPRYKIIEKRQSVAFWCNPISGHATLYWYQQILGQGPKLLIQFQNNGVVDDSQLPKDRFSAERLKGVDSTLKIQPAKLEDSAVYLCASSSSYRNTEAFFGQGTRLTVV.

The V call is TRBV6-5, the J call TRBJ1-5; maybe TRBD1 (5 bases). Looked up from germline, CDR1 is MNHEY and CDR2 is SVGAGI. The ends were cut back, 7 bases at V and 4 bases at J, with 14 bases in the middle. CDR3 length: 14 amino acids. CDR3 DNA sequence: TGTGCCAGCACCAACGGGGCAGGGAATCAGCCCCAGCATTTT. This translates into CASTNGAGNQPQHF.

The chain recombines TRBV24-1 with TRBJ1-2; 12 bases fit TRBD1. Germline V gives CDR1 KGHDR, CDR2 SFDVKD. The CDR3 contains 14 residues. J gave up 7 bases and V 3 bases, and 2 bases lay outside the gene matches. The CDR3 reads CATSDGTGGSGYTF. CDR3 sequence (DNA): TGTGCCACCAGTGATGGGACAGGGGGCTCTGGCTACACCTTC.

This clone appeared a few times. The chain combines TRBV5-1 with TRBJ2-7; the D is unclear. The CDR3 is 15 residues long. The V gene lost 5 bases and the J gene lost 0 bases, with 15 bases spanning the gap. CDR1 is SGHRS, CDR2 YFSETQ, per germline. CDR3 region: CASRASGSPSYEQYF. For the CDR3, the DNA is TGCGCCAGCAGAGCCTCCGGGTCCCCCTCCTACGAGCAGTACTTC.